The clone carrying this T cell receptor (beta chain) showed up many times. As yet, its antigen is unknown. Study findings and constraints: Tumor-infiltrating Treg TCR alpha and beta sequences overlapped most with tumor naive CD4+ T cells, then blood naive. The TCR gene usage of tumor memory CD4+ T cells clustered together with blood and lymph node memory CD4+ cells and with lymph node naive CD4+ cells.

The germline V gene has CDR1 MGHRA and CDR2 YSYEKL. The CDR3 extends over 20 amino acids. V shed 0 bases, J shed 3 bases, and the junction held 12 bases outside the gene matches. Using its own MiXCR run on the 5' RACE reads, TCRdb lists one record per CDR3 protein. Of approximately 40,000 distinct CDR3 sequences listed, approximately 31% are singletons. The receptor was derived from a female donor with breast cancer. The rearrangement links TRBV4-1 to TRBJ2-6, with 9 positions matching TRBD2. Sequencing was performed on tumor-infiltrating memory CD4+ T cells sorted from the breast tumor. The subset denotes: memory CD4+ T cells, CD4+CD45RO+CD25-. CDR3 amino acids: CASSQEGWTLAGFGANVLTF. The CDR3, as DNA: TGCGCCAGCAGCCAAGAAGGCTGGACGCTAGCGGGATTTGGGGCCAACGTCCTGACTTTC.